The 23 T cell receptor beta chains presented below share a single source sample, sequenced in a study of T cells in localized non-small cell lung cancer. Clones were sequenced by immunoSEQ multiplex PCR, and TCRdb holds only the in-frame ones, with some missing. The data show tens of thousands of clones, approximately 86% seen once. The material sequenced was PBMCs, taken before any cancer treatment. These receptors were obtained from a female donor with stage II lung adenocarcinoma.

The chain recombines TRBV18 with TRBJ2-2; D unclear. This CDR3 spans 13 amino acids. CDR1 and CDR2 from the germline V gene are KGHSH and LQKENI. V lost 0 bases and J 4 bases, leaving 3 bases between the germline ends. This CDR3 reads CASSPPVTGELFF. In DNA form, the CDR3 reads TGTGCCAGCTCACCACCAGTCACCGGGGAGCTGTTTTTT.

V and J are TRBV7-6 and TRBJ1-1; D ambiguous. Germline values: CDR1 SGHVS, CDR2 FNYEAQ. This CDR3 region has 13 residues. With 0 bases removed from V and 2 bases from J, the gap between germline ends came to 4 bases. CDR3 coding DNA: TGTGCCAGCAGCTTAGCGCCAAACACTGAAGCTTTCTTT. It yields the protein CASSLAPNTEAFF.

This rearrangement joins TRBV5-1 to TRBJ1-2; D is unclear. The germline gives CDR1 SGHRS, CDR2 YFSETQ. This CDR3 comprises 16 residues. V dropped 5 bases and J dropped 0 bases, with 17 bases sitting between them. CDR3 nucleotides: TGCGCCAGCAGTTCCTCTGGGGAATCAGCTAACTATGGCTACACCTTC. Protein product: CASSSSGESANYGYTF.

This clone showed up just a few times. The V gene is TRBV5-1, the J gene TRBJ1-4; 9 nucleotides line up with TRBD1. Per the germline V gene, CDR1 is SGHRS and CDR2 is YFSETQ. This CDR3 contains 15 residues. J gave up 5 bases and V 5 bases, and 7 bases lay outside the gene matches. The CDR3, as DNA: TGCGCCAGCAGGCCACAGGGGGCCTTAAATGAAAAACTGTTTTTT. This encodes CASRPQGALNEKLFF.

The chain has TRBV6-5 and TRBJ1-1; no firm D call. V was shortened by 8 bases and J by 5 bases, with 21 bases between the two germline ends. CDR3 size: 15 residues. Per the germline V gene, CDR1 is MNHEY and CDR2 is SVGAGI. The CDR3 loop is CASPPRGGEKTEAFF. The CDR3 bases are TGTGCCAGCCCTCCTAGAGGCGGGGAGAAAACTGAAGCTTTCTTT.

This chain connects TRBV19 to TRBJ2-7; 10 positions match TRBD2. Trimming at V came to 6 bases and at J to 0 bases, leaving 5 bases not matched to a gene. The CDR3 loop spans 15 amino acids. Germline CDR1 is LNHDA and CDR2 is SQIVND (reference sequence). The CDR3 spells CASRPSGGLSYEQYF. In nucleotides, the CDR3 is TGTGCCAGTAGACCTAGCGGGGGTCTCTCCTACGAGCAGTACTTC.

The chain combines TRBV19 with TRBJ1-5; D is perhaps TRBD1 (5 bases). Deletions cut 5 bases from V and 2 bases from J, with 10 bases between. The CDR3 has 14 residues. Germline V gives CDR1 LNHDA, CDR2 SQIVND (reference sequence). The CDR3: CASSGQGGNQPQHF. CDR3 nucleotide sequence: TGTGCCAGTAGTGGGCAGGGTGGCAATCAGCCCCAGCATTTT. Drawing the rest from reference TRBV19 and TRBJ1-5, the complete variable domain is DGGITQSPKYLFRKEGQNVTLSCEQNLNHDAMYWYRQDPGQGLRLIYYSQIVNDFQKGDIAEGYSVSREKKESFPLTVTSAQKNPTAFYLCASSGQGGNQPQHFGDGTRLSIL.

The chain is built from TRBV30 and TRBJ2-1; D unresolved. This CDR3 contains 13 residues. Trimming took 1 base from V and 3 from J, leaving 7 bases between them. From germline, CDR1 is GTSNPN and CDR2 SVGIG (reference sequence). The CDR3 is CAWSGEDYNEQFF. For the CDR3, the DNA is TGTGCCTGGAGTGGTGAGGACTACAATGAGCAGTTCTTC.

This chain uses TRBV5-6 with TRBJ1-1; TRBD1 is a possible D gene (6 bases). Germline CDR1 and CDR2: SGHDT and YYEEEE. This CDR3 has 14 amino acids. V was clipped by 4 bases and J by 5 bases, with 15 bases between them. The CDR3 region has the DNA TGTGCCAGCAGCCGCAACCGGGGGCAAACTGAAGCTTTCTTT. Translation gives CASSRNRGQTEAFF.

The V and J genes are TRBV5-1 and TRBJ2-6; 8 nucleotides align to TRBD1. V shed 3 bases and J 2 bases; nucleotides not matched to a gene: 7. CDR1 and CDR2 from the germline V gene are SGHRS and YFSETQ. The CDR3 contains 17 residues. CDR3 in DNA: TGCGCCAGCAGCTCAGGACAGGGAATCCCTGGGGCCAACGTCCTGACTTTC. Protein: CASSSGQGIPGANVLTF.

This rearrangement joins TRBV7-2 to TRBJ2-3, with TRBD2 matching 12 bases. V lost 0 bases to trimming and J lost 5 bases; unmatched junction nucleotides: 9. The germline gives CDR1 SGHTA, CDR2 FQGNSA. There are 18 residues in the CDR3. CDR3 DNA sequence: TGTGCCAGCAGCTTAGCGCTCCTAGCGGGGGGGGCTGGAGATACGCAGTATTTT. Its protein product is CASSLALLAGGAGDTQYF. Drawing the rest from reference TRBV7-2 and TRBJ2-3, the complete variable domain is GAGVSQSPSNKVTEKGKDVELRCDPISGHTALYWYRQSLGQGLEFLIYFQGNSAPDKSGLPSDRFSAERTGGSVSTLTIQRTQQEDSAVYLCASSLALLAGGAGDTQYFGPGTRLTVL.

V usage is TRBV7-9 and J usage is TRBJ2-7; no clear D gene. The CDR3 has 12 amino acids. Germline V gene sequence: CDR1 SEHNR, CDR2 FQNEAQ (reference sequence). V shed 4 bases and J shed 2 bases, with 6 bases lying between them. The CDR3 nucleotides read TGTGCCAGCAGCTCGCCAACCTACGAGCAGTACTTC. Amino acid sequence: CASSSPTYEQYF.

The V and J genes are TRBV5-1 and TRBJ1-3, with D unresolved. With 1 base removed from V and 0 bases from J, the gap between germline ends came to 8 bases. The CDR3 contains 15 residues. From germline, CDR1 is SGHRS and CDR2 YFSETQ. The CDR3 loop reads CASSLWGVSGNTIYF. For the CDR3, the DNA is TGCGCCAGCAGCTTGTGGGGAGTCTCTGGAAACACCATATATTTT.

J is TRBJ2-6 and V is TRBV9; 11 bases are shared with TRBD1. V was pared by 3 bases and J by 0 bases, with 5 bases of the junction left unmatched. CDR1 SGDLS and CDR2 YYNGEE come from the germline V gene. The length of the CDR3 is 18 residues. CDR3 amino acids: CASSGGQGVVSGANVLTF. CDR3 sequence (DNA): TGTGCCAGCAGCGGGGGACAGGGGGTGGTCTCTGGGGCCAACGTCCTGACTTTC.

This clone was observed a single time. The V call is TRBV7-6, the J call TRBJ2-3; 10 nucleotides line up with TRBD2. The CDR3 has 19 amino acids. The germline CDR1 and CDR2 sequences are SGHVS and FNYEAQ. V gave up 2 bases and J gave up 2 bases; unmatched junction bases: 13. Here the CDR3 reads CASSLSFRTSGDVTDTQYF. The CDR3, as DNA: TGTGCCAGCAGCTTATCCTTTCGGACTAGCGGCGATGTCACAGATACGCAGTATTTT.

This clone has more than one count but fewer than ten. The chain couples TRBV30 to TRBJ1-5, with 7 bases lining up with TRBD1. In germline, CDR1 is GTSNPN, CDR2 SVGIG (reference sequence). The CDR3 has 17 residues. V was pared by 2 bases and J by 3 bases, with 13 bases of the junction left unmatched. CDR3 region: CAWSPPRTGKDNQPQHF. DNA for the CDR3: TGTGCCTGGAGTCCCCCGAGGACAGGAAAAGACAATCAGCCCCAGCATTTT.

In its sample, this clone was seen once. The chain has TRBV6-5 and TRBJ1-5; D perhaps matches TRBD1 (6 bases). Per germline, CDR1 MNHEY and CDR2 SVGAGI. V was trimmed by 4 bases and J by 3 bases, leaving 16 bases between them. The CDR3 extends over 16 amino acids. In nucleotides, the CDR3 is TGTGCCAGCAGTTCAAGAGGACAGCCCACCAATCAGCCCCAGCATTTT. Its translation is CASSSRGQPTNQPQHF.

Remarks on this clone: One end of the junction is discordant with germline, which a read error may explain. V usage is TRBV4-1 and J usage is TRBJ1-2; D is unclear. This CDR3 comprises 13 residues. Germline CDR1 is MGHRA and CDR2 is YSYEKL. This chain's CDR3 is CASSQDRPAMTSF. The DNA for the CDR3 is TGCGCCAGCAGCCAAGACCGACCCGCTATGACCTCCTTC.

This rearrangement joins TRBV5-1 to TRBJ2-2, with 10 nucleotides matching TRBD2. Trimming cost V 4 bases and J 8 bases; bases outside gene matches: 11. This CDR3 is 16 amino acids long. Germline V gives CDR1 SGHRS, CDR2 YFSETQ. This CDR3 reads CASSRGLAAPGGELFF. The CDR3 nucleotides read TGCGCCAGCAGCCGTGGACTAGCGGCCCCGGGGGGGGAGCTGTTTTTT. The variable domain in full, completed from reference TRBV5-1 and TRBJ2-2, reads KAGVTQTPRYLIKTRGQQVTLSCSPISGHRSVSWYQQTPGQGLQFLFEYFSETQRNKGNFPGRFSGRQFSNSRSEMNVSTLELGDSALYLCASSRGLAAPGGELFFGEGSRLTVL.

The CDR3 sequence: CASSLPTGWGSLSEKLFF. The CDR3, as DNA: TGTGCCAGCAGTTTACCGACGGGGTGGGGGTCTCTGAGTGAAAAACTGTTTTTT. The chain employs TRBV27 and TRBJ1-4; a possible D gene is TRBD1 (5 bases). The V end lost 2 bases, the J end lost 7 bases, and 23 bases lay between the germline ends. The germline V gene encodes CDR1 MNHEY and CDR2 SMNVEV (reference sequence). There are 18 residues in the CDR3.

This chain joins TRBV5-1 and TRBJ1-1; no clear D gene. The CDR3 loop spans 13 amino acids. Per germline, CDR1 SGHRS and CDR2 YFSETQ. With 3 bases removed from V and 1 base from J, the gap between germline ends came to 7 bases. CDR3 coding DNA: TGCGCCAGCAGCTCGGAGAGGAACACTGAAGCTTTCTTT. Protein: CASSSERNTEAFF.

This chain links TRBV19 with TRBJ2-2; TRBD2 aligns across 9 bases. With 4 bases clipped from V and 8 bases from J, the junction kept 8 bases outside the gene matches. The CDR3 length is 15 residues. Germline V gene data show CDR1 as LNHDA and CDR2 as SQIVND (reference sequence). This chain's CDR3 is CASSTPGLALGELFF. The CDR3 nucleotides are TGTGCCAGTAGTACCCCGGGACTAGCCTTGGGGGAGCTGTTTTTT.

In its sample, this clone was seen once. The junction shows a germline mismatch at one end, possibly a read error. The chain combines TRBV6-5 with TRBJ1-2, with D possibly being TRBD1 (5 bases). The CDR3 loop spans 15 amino acids. Germline CDR1 reads MNHEY; CDR2 reads SVGAGI. The CDR3 is CASSYQGASSYSYTF. DNA for the CDR3: TGTGCCAGCAGTTATCAGGGCGCGTCCAGCTATAGCTACACCTTC.